This T cell receptor beta chain was observed in a study of T-cell reconstitution after alpha-beta-depleted transplantation in children. Researchers prepared the TCRbeta library using unique molecular identifiers, the study reports. MiXCR, run by TCRdb on the PCR reads, gives a single entry per CDR3 protein. The sample comprises over 400,000 distinct CDR3 sequences, around 13% of which are singletons, and more than 5.5% rests with the top ten. This CDR3 is 15 amino acids long. Trimming removed 7 bases from V and 0 bases from J, with 15 bases in between. The germline V gene has CDR1 MNHEY and CDR2 SVGAGI.

The sample was PBMCs from the stem cell graft donor, taken from the stem cell graft. The receptor comes from a human donor who donated a stem cell graft to a child with combined immunodeficiency. The genes are TRBV6-5 and TRBJ1-1; a possible D gene is TRBD1 (6 bases). Written as DNA, the CDR3 is TGTGCCAGCACCCGCGGGGGGGCGGTGAACACTGAAGCTTTCTTT. It specifies CASTRGGAVNTEAFF.